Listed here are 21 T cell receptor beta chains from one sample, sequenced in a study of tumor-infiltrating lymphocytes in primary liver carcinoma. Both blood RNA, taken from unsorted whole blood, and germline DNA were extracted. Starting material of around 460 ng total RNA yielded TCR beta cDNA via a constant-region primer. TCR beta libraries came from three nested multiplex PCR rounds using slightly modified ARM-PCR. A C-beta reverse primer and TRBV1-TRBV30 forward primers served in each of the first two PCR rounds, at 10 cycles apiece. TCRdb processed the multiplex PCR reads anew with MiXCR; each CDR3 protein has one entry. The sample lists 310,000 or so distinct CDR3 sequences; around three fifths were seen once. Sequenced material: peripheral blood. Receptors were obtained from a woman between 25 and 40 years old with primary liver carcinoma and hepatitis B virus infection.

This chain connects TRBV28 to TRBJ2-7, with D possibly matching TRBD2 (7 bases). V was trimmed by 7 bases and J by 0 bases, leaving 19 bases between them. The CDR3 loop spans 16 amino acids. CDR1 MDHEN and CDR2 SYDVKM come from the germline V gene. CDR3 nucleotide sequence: TGTGCCAGCAACGAGCCGGGGGGCGCTCGCTCCTACGAGCAGTACTTC. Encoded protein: CASNEPGGARSYEQYF.

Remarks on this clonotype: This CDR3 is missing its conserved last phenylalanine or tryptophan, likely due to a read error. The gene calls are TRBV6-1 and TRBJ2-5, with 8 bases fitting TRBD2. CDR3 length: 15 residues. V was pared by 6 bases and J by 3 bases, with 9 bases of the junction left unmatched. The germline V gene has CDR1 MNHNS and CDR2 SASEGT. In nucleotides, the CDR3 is TGTGCCAGCAGCGAGGGACTAGTCTTAAAAGAGACCCAGTACTTA. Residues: CASSEGLVLKETQYL.

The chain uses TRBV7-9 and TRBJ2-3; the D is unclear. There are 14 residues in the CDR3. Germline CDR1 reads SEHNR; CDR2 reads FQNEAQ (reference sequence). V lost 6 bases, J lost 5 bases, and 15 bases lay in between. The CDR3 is CASRLGSQKDTQYF. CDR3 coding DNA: TGTGCCAGCAGACTGGGGTCTCAGAAAGATACGCAGTATTTT.

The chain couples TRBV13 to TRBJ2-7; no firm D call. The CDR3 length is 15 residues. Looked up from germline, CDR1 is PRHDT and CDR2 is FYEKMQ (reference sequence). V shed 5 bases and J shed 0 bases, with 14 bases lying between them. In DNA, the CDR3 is TGTGCCAGCAGCCCTGGACCGTCATACTCCTACGAGCAGTACTTC. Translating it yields CASSPGPSYSYEQYF.

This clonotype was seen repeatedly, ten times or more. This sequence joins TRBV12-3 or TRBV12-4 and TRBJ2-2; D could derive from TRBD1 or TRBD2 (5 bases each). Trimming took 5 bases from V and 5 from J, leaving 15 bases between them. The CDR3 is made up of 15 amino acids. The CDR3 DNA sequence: TGTGCCAGCAGTAAACCGGGACCTGCGACCGGGGAGCTGTTTTTT. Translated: CASSKPGPATGELFF.

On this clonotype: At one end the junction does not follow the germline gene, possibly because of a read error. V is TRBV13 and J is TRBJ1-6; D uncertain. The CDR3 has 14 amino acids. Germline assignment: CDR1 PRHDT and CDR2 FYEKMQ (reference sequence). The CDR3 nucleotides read TGTGCCAGCAGTCGGGCTTCCTATAACTCACCCCTCCACTTT. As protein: CASSRASYNSPLHF.

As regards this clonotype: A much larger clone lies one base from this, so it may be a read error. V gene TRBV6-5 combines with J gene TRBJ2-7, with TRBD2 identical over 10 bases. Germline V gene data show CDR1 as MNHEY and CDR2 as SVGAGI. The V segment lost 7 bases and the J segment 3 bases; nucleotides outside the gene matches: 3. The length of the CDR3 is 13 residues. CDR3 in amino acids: CASTWTSGYEQYF. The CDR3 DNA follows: TGTGCCAGCACTTGGACTAGCGGCTACGAGCAGTACTTC.

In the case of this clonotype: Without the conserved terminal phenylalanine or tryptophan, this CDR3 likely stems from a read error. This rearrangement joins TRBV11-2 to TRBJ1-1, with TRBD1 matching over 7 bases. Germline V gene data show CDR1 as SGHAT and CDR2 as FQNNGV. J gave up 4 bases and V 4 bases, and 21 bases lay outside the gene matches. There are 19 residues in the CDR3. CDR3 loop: CASSSAPDRHTRFFTEAFL. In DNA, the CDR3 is TGTGCCAGCAGCTCGGCCCCGGACAGGCATACGAGGTTCTTCACTGAAGCTTTCTTA.

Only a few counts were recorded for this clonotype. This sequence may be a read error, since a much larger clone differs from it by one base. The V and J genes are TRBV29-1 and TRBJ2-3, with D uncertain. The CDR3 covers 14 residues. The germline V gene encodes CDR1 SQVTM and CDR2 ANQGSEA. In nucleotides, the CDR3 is TGCAGCGCTGAAAGCCTAGTAAGCACAGATACGCAGTATTTT. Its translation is CSAESLVSTDTQYF.

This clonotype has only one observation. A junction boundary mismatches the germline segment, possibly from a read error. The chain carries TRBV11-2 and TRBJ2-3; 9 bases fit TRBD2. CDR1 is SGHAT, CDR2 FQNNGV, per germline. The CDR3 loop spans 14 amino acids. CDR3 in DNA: TGTGCCAGCAGCAGGACTAGCGCCACATATACGCAGTATTTT. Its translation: CASSRTSATYTQYF. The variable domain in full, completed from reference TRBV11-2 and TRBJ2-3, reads EAGVAQSPRYKIIEKRQSVAFWCNPISGHATLYWYQQILGQGPKLLIQFQNNGVVDDSQLPKDRFSAERLKGVDSTLKIQPAKLEDSAVYLCASSRTSATYTQYFGPGTRLTVL.

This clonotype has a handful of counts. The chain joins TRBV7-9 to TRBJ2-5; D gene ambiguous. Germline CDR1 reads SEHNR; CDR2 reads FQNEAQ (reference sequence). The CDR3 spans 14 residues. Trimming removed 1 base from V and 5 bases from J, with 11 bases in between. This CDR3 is CASSLVFSSETQYF. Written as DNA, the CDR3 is TGTGCCAGCAGCTTAGTTTTCTCGTCGGAGACCCAGTACTTC.

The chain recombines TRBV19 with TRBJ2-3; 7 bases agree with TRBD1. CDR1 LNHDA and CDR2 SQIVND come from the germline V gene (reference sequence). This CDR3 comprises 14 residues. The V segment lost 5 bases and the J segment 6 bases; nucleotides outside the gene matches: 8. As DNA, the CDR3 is TGTGCCAGTAGTCAGACAGGGAGTGTGGATACGCAGTATTTT. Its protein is CASSQTGSVDTQYF.

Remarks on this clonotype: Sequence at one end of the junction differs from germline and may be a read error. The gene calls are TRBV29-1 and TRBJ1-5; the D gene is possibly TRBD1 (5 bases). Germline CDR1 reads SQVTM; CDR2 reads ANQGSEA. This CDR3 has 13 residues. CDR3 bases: TGCAGCGTTGGGGACTACAGCAATCAGCCCCAGGATTTT. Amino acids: CSVGDYSNQPQDF.

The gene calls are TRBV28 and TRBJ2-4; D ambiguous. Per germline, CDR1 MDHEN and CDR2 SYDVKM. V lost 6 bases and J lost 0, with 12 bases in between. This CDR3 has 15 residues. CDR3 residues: CASRPNGIAKNIQYF. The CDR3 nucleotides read TGTGCCAGCAGACCGAATGGAATAGCCAAAAACATTCAGTACTTC.

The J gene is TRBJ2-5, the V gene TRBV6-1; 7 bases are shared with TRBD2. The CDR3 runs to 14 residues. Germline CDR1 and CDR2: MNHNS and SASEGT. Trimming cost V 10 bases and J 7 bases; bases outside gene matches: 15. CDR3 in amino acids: CATRAGAREGTQYF. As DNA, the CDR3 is TGTGCCACCCGCGCGGGAGCGAGAGAAGGGACCCAGTACTTC.

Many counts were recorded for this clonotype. The CDR3 is CASSPRTLGNQPQHF. CDR3 DNA: TGTGCCAGCAGTCCCCGAACGTTGGGCAATCAGCCCCAGCATTTT. The chain recombines TRBV28 with TRBJ1-5; D is uncertain. Germline CDR1 is MDHEN and CDR2 is SYDVKM. The V gene lost 5 bases and the J gene lost 2 bases, with 13 bases spanning the gap. The CDR3 length is 15 residues.

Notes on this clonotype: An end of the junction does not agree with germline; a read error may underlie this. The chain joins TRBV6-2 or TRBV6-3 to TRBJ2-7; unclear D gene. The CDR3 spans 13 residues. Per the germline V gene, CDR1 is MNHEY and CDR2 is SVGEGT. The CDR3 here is CANSFEANYEQYF. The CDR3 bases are TGTGCCAACAGTTTCGAGGCGAACTACGAGCAGTACTTC.

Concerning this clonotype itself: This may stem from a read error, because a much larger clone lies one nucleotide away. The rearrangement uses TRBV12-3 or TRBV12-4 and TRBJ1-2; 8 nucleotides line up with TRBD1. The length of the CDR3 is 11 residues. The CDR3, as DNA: TGTGGCAGCGGACAGGGCTATGGCTACACCTTC. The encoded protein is CGSGQGYGYTF.

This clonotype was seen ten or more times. This CDR3 is CASSQDPGGALGNEQFF. CDR3 nucleotide sequence: TGTGCCAGCAGCCAAGACCCAGGGGGGGCACTGGGGAATGAGCAGTTCTTC. This chain connects TRBV4-2 to TRBJ2-1; D possibly uses TRBD1 or TRBD2 (7 bases each). Trimming pared 0 bases from V and 7 bases from J, leaving 19 bases between. CDR1 is LGHNA and CDR2 is YNFKEQ in the germline V gene. This CDR3 is built from 17 residues.

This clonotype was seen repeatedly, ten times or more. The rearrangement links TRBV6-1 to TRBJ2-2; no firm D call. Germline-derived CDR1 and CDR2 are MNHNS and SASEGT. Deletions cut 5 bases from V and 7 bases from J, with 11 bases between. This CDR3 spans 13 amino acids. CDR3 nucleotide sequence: TGTGCCAGCAGTCCTAAAATTTACGGGGAGCTGTTTTTT. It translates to CASSPKIYGELFF.

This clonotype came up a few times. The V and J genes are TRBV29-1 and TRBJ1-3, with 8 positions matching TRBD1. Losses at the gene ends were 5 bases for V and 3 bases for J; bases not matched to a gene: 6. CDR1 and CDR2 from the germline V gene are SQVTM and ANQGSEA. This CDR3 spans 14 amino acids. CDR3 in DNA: TGCAGCGTTCGGGCAGGGGGCAGTGGAAACACCATATATTTT. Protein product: CSVRAGGSGNTIYF.